These 7 T cell receptor beta chains were all obtained from the same sample, sequenced in a study of blood T cell repertoires in COVID-19. Sequenced by immunoSEQ multiplex PCR; TCRdb stores in-frame clones only, minus some. This sample has roughly 180,000 clones, with around 85% found just once. The source material was peripheral blood. Receptors were obtained from a woman aged 55-70 years with acute or convalescent COVID-19.

The J gene is TRBJ1-6, the V gene TRBV19; the match to TRBD1 covers 9 bases. Germline-derived CDR1 and CDR2 are LNHDA and SQIVND (reference sequence). This CDR3 is 13 amino acids long. V was clipped by 7 bases and J by 9 bases; unmatched bases: 4. The CDR3 DNA reads as TGTGCCAGTAACCGGGACAGGGCTTCACCCCTCCACTTT. This gives the protein CASNRDRASPLHF.

J is TRBJ2-2 and V is TRBV18; D gene unclear. Germline V gene lookup returns CDR1 KGHSH and CDR2 LQKENI. This CDR3 comprises 15 residues. Trimming took 2 bases from V and 4 from J, leaving 11 bases between them. CDR3 loop: CASSPGQVGTGELFF. The CDR3 region has the DNA TGTGCCAGCTCACCAGGGCAGGTTGGCACCGGGGAGCTGTTTTTT. The variable domain in full, with the rest retrieved from reference TRBV18 and TRBJ2-2, is NAGVMQNPRHLVRRRGQEARLRCSPMKGHSHVYWYRQLPEEGLKFMVYLQKENIIDESGMPKERFSAEFPKEGPSILRIQQVVRGDSAAYFCASSPGQVGTGELFFGEGSRLTVL.

This rearrangement joins TRBV5-4 to TRBJ2-5, with 8 bases aligning to TRBD1. V gave up 4 bases and J gave up 7 bases; unmatched junction bases: 12. The CDR3 consists of 15 residues. The germline V gene has CDR1 SGHNT and CDR2 YYREEE (reference sequence). CDR3 DNA sequence: TGTGCCAGCAGCCCTGGGACAGGAGGCGATGGGACCCAGTACTTC. Its translation: CASSPGTGGDGTQYF. The full variable domain, with the rest looked up from reference TRBV5-4 and TRBJ2-5, is ETGVTQSPTHLIKTRGQQVTLRCSSQSGHNTVSWYQQALGQGPQFIFQYYREEENGRGNFPPRFSGLQFPNYSSELNVNALELDDSALYLCASSPGTGGDGTQYFGPGTRLLVL.

The chain is built from TRBV19 and TRBJ2-1; 10 bases fit TRBD1. Germline CDR1 and CDR2: LNHDA and SQIVND (reference sequence). The V and J ends lost 4 bases and 9 bases, in that order; junction bases with no gene match: 21. The CDR3 runs 19 residues. CDR3 residues: CASSSYTPGQGTERAEQFF. CDR3 DNA: TGTGCCAGTAGTAGTTACACCCCGGGACAGGGGACTGAAAGAGCTGAGCAGTTCTTC.

The chain combines TRBV10-3 with TRBJ2-5; TRBD1 is a possible D gene (7 bases). Trimming shortened V by 0 bases and J by 4 bases, and 12 bases separated the two germline ends. The CDR3 has 15 amino acids. From germline, CDR1 is ENHRY and CDR2 SYGVKD. CDR3 sequence: CAISESGQGGETQYF. The CDR3 region has the DNA TGTGCCATCAGTGAGTCCGGTCAGGGGGGAGAGACCCAGTACTTC.

The rearrangement uses TRBV1 and TRBJ1-1; the tabulated D call, TRBD1, remains unverified against the DNA. TRBV1 is a pseudogene segment. The CDR3 loop spans 15 amino acids. DNA for the CDR3: TGCACCAGCAGCCACCCTACAGGGGCTAACACTGAAGCTTTCTTT. It encodes CTSSHPTGANTEAFF.

This rearrangement joins TRBV19 to TRBJ2-3; 14 nucleotides line up with TRBD2. CDR1 LNHDA and CDR2 SQIVND come from the germline V gene (reference sequence). The CDR3 has 17 residues. With V trimmed by 4 bases and J by 4 bases, 7 bases remained unmatched. The CDR3 coding sequence is TGTGCCAGTAGTACCGCCGGGACTAGCGGGAGCGCAGATACGCAGTATTTT. Encoded protein: CASSTAGTSGSADTQYF. The full variable domain, its missing parts supplied by reference TRBV19 and TRBJ2-3, is DGGITQSPKYLFRKEGQNVTLSCEQNLNHDAMYWYRQDPGQGLRLIYYSQIVNDFQKGDIAEGYSVSREKKESFPLTVTSAQKNPTAFYLCASSTAGTSGSADTQYFGPGTRLTVL.